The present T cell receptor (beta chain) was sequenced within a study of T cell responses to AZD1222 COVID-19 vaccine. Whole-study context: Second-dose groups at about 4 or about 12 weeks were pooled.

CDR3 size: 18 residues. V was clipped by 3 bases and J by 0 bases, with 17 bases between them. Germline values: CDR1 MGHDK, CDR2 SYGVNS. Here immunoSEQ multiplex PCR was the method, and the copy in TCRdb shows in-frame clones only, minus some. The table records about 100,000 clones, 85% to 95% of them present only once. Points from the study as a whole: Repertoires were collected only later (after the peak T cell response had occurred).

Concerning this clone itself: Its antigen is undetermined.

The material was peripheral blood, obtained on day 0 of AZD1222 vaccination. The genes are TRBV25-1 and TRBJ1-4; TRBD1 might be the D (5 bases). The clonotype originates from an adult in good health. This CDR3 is CASSEAPGKGATNEKLFF. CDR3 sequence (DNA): TGTGCCAGCAGTGAGGCCCCAGGGAAAGGGGCAACTAATGAAAAACTGTTTTTT.